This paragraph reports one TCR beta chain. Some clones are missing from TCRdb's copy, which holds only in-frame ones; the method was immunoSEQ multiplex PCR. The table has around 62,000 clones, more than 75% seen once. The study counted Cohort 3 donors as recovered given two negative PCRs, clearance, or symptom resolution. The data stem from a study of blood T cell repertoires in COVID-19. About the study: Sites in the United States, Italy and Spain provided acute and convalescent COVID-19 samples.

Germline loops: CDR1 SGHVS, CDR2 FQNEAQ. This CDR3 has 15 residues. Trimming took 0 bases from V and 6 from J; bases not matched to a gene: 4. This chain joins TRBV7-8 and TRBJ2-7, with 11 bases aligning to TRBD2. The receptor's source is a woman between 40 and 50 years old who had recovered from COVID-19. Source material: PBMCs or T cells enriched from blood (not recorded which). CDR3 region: CASSLAPGLAAEQYF. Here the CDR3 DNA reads TGTGCCAGCAGCTTAGCCCCGGGACTAGCGGCCGAGCAGTACTTC.